The 8 T cell receptor beta chains listed next were all sequenced from one sample in a study of OX40 agonist ivuxolimab in advanced cancers. Produced via immunoSEQ multiplex PCR; TCRdb's table is partial and in-frame only. The table has some 19,000 clones, roughly 89% seen once. The sequencing used CD4+ or CD8+ T cells sorted from blood, collected in a trial of the OX40 agonist ivuxolimab. Receptor source: an adult with an advanced solid tumor such as melanoma, head and neck, liver or kidney cancer.

This sequence joins TRBV11-2 and TRBJ2-7; no firm D call. The germline V and J ends were trimmed by 2 bases and 7 bases, with 6 bases remaining between them. The germline V gene has CDR1 SGHAT and CDR2 FQNNGV. This CDR3 spans 11 amino acids. CDR3 DNA: TGTGCCAGCAGCTTACTGGGGGAGCAGTACTTC. It codes for CASSLLGEQYF.

This rearrangement joins TRBV5-8 to TRBJ1-5; D is uncertain. CDR1 is SGHTS, CDR2 YDEGEE, per germline. The V end was cut by 4 bases, the J end by 1 base, with 12 bases between. This CDR3 is built from 15 residues. The CDR3 nucleotides read TGTGCCAGCAGCCGAGCTAGGGAGAGCAATCAGCCCCAGCATTTT. Encoded protein: CASSRARESNQPQHF.

The CDR3 nucleotides read TGTGCCAGTAGTCAAGGACAGGGGCCAGGGTACGAGCAGTACTTC. Its protein product is CASSQGQGPGYEQYF. V gene TRBV19 combines with J gene TRBJ2-7, with 9 nucleotides matching TRBD1. The J segment lost 4 bases and the V segment lost 5 bases, leaving 9 bases of the junction unmatched. CDR1 LNHDA and CDR2 SQIVND come from the germline V gene (reference sequence). The CDR3 covers 15 residues.

V gene TRBV6-1 combines with J gene TRBJ2-7, with D maybe TRBD1 (6 bases). CDR1 and CDR2 (germline): MNHNS, SASEGT. CDR3 length: 13 amino acids. Trimming stripped 6 bases from V and 6 bases from J, with 15 bases between. The CDR3 loop is CASRFTGNCEQYF. The CDR3, as DNA: TGTGCCAGCAGATTCACAGGGAACTGCGAGCAGTACTTC.

The V and J genes are TRBV19 and TRBJ2-1, with 9 positions matching TRBD1. J gave up 7 bases and V 6 bases, and 10 bases lay outside the gene matches. The CDR3 has 15 amino acids. Germline V gene data show CDR1 as LNHDA and CDR2 as SQIVND (reference sequence). The DNA of the CDR3 is TGTGCCAGTAGCGCCGCCGGGACAGGGCGGAATGAGCAGTTCTTC. Amino acids: CASSAAGTGRNEQFF.

The chain is built from TRBV5-4 and TRBJ2-7, with 9 bases identical to TRBD1. After removal of 2 bases from V and 1 base from J, the junction contained 4 bases not matched to a gene. CDR1 is SGHNT and CDR2 is YYREEE in the germline V gene (reference sequence). The CDR3 covers 15 residues. Written as DNA, the CDR3 is TGTGCCAGCAGCTTCCCGGGACAGGGATCCTACGAGCAGTACTTC. Protein product: CASSFPGQGSYEQYF.

The CDR3 DNA sequence: TGTGCCAGCAGCTTTATAGGGACGACGCTCTCCTACGAGCAGTACTTC. Translating gives CASSFIGTTLSYEQYF. The chain uses TRBV7-2 and TRBJ2-7; D may be TRBD1 or TRBD2 (5 bases each). Germline lookup yields CDR1 SGHTA and CDR2 FQGNSA. The V gene lost 3 bases and the J gene lost 0 bases, with 15 bases spanning the gap. The CDR3 loop spans 16 amino acids.

The chain recombines TRBV7-6 with TRBJ1-1; D is unresolved. The germline V gene encodes CDR1 SGHVS and CDR2 FNYEAQ. Trimming pared 1 base from V and 9 bases from J, leaving 12 bases between. This CDR3 contains 13 residues. The CDR3, as DNA: TGTGCCAGCAGCTTAGAGGGCGGAGGGAAAGCTTTCTTT. It specifies CASSLEGGGKAFF.